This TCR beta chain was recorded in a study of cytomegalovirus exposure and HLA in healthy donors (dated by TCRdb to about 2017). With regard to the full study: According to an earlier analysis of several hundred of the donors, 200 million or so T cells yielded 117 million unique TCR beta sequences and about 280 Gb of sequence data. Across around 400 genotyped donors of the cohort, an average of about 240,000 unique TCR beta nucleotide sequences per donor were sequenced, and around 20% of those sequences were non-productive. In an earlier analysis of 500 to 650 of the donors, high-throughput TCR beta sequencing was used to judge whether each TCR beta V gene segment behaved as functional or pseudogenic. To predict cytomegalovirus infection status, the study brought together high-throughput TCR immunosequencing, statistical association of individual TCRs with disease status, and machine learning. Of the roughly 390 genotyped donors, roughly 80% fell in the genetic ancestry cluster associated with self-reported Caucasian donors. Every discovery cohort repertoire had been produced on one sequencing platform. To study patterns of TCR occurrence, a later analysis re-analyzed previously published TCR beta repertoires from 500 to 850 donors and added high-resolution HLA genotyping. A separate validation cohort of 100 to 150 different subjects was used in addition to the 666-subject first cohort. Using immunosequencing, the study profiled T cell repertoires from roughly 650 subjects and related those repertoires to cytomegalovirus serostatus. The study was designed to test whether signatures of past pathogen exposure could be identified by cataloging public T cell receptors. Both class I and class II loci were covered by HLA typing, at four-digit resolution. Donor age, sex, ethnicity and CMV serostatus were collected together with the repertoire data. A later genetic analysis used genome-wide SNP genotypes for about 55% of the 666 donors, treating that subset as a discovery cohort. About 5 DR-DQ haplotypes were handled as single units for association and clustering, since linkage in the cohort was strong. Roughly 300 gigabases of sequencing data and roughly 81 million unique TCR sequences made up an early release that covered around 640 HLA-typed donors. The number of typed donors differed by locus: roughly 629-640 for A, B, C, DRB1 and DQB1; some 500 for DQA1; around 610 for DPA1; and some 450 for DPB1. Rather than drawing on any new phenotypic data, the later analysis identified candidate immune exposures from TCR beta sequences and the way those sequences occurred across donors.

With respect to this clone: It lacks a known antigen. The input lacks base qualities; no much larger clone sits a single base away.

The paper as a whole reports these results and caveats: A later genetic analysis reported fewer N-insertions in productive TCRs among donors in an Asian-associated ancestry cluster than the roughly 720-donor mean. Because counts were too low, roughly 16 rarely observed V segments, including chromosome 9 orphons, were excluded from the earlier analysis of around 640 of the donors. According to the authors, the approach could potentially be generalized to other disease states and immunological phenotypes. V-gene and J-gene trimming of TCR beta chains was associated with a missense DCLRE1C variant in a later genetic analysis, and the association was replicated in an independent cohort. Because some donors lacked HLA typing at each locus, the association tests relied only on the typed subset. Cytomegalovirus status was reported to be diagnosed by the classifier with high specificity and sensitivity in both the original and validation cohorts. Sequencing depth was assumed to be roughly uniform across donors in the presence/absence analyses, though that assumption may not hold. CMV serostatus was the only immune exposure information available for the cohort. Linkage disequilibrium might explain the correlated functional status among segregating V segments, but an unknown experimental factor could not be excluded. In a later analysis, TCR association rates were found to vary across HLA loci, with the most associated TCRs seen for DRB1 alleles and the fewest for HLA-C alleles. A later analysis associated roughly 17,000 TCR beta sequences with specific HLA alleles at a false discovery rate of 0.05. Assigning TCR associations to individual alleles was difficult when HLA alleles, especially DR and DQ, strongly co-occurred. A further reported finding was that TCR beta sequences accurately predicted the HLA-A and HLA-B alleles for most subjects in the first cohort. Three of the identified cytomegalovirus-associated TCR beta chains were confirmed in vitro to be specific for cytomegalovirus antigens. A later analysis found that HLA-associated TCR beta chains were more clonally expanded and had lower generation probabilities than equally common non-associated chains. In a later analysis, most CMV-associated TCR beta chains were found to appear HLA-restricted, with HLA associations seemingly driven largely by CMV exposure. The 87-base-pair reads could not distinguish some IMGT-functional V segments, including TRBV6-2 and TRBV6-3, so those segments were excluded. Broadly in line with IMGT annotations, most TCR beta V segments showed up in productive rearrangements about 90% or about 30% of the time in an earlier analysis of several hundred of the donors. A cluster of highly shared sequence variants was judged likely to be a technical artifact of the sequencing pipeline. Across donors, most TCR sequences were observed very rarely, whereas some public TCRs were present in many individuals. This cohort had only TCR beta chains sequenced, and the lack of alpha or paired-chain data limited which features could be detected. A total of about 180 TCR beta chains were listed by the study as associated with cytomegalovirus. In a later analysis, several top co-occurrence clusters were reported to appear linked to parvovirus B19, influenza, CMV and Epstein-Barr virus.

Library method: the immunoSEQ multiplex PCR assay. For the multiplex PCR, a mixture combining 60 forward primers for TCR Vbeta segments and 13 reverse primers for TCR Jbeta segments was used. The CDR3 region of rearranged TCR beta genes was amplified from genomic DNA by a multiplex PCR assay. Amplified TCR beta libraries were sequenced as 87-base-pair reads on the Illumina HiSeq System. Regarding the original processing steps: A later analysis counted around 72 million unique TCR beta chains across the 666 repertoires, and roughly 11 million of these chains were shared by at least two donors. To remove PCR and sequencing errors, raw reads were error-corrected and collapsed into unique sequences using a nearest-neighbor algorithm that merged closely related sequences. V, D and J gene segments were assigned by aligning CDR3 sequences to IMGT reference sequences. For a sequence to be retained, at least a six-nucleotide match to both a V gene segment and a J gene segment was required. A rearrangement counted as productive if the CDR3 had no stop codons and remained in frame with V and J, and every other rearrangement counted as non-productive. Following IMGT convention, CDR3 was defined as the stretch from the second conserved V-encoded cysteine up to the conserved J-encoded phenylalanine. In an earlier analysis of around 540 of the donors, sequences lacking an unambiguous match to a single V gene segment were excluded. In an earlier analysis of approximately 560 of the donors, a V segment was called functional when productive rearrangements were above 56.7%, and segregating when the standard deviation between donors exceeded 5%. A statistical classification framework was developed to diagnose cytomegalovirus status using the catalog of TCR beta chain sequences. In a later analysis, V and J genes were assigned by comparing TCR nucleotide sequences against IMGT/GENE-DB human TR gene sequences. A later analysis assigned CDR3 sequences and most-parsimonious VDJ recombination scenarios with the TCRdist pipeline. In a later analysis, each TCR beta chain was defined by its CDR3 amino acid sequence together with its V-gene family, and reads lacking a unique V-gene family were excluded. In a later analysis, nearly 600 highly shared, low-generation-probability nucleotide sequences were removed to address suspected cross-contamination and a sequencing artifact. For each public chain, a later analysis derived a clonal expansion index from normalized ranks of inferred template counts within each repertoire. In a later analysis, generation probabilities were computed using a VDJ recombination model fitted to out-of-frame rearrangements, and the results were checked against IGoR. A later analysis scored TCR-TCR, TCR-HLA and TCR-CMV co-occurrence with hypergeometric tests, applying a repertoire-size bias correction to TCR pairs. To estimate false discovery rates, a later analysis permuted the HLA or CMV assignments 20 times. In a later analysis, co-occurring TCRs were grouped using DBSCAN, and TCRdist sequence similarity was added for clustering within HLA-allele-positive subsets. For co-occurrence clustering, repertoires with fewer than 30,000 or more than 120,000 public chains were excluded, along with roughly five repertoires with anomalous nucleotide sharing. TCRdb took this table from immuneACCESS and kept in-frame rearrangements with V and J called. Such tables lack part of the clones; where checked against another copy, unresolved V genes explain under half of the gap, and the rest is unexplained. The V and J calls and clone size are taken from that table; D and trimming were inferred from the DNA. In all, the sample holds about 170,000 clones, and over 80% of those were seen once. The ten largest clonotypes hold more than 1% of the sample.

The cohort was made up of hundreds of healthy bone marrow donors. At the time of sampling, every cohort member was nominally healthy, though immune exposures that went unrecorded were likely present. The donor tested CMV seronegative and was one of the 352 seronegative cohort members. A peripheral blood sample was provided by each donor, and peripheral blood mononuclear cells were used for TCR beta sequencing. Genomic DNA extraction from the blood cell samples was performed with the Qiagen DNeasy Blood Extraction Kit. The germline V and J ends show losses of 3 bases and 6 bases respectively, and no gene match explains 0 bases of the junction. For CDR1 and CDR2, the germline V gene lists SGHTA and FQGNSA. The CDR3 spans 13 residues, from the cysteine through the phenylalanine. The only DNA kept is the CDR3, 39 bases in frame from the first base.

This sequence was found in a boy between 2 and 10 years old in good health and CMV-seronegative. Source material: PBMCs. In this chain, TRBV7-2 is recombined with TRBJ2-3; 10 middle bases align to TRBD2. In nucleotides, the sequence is TGTGCCAGCAGCTTTAGCGGGAGGGATACGCAGTATTTT. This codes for CASSFSGRDTQYF. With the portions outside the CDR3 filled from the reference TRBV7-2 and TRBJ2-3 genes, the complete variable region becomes GAGVSQSPSNKVTEKGKDVELRCDPISGHTALYWYRQSLGQGLEFLIYFQGNSAPDKSGLPSDRFSAERTGGSVSTLTIQRTQQEDSAVYLCASSFSGRDTQYFGPGTRLTVL.